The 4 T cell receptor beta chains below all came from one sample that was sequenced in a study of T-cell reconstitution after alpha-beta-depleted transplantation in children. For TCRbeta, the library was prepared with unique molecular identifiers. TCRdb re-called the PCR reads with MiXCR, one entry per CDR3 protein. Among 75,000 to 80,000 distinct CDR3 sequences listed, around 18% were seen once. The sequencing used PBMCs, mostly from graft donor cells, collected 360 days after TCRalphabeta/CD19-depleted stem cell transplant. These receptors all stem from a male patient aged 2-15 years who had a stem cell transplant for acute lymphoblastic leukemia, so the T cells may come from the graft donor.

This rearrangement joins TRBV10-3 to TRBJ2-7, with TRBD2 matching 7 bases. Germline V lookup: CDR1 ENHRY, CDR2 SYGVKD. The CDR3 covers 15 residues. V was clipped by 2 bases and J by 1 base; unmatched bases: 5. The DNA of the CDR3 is TGTGCCATCAGTGAGCTGACTAGCATTTCCTACGAGCAGTACTTC. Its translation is CAISELTSISYEQYF.

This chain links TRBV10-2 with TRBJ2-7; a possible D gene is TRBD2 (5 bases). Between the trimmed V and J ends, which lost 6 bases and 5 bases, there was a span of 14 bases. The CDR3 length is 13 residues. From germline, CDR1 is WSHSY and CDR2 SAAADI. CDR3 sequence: CASSTSKVHEQYF. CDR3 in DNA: TGCGCCAGCAGCACTAGTAAAGTCCACGAGCAGTACTTC.

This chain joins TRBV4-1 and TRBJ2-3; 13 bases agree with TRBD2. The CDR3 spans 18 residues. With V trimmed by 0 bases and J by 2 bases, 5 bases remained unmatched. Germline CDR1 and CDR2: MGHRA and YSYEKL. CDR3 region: CASSQDTSGRALTDTQYF. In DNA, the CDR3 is TGCGCCAGCAGCCAAGATACTAGCGGGAGGGCTCTCACAGATACGCAGTATTTT.

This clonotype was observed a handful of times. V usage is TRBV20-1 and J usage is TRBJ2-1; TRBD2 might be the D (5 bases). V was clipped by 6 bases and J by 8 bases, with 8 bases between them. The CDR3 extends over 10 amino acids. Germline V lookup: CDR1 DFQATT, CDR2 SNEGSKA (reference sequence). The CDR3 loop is CSALGDEQFF. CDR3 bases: TGCAGTGCCCTCGGGGATGAGCAGTTCTTC.